This T cell receptor (beta chain) was profiled in a study of cytomegalovirus exposure and HLA in healthy donors. This CDR3 comprises 14 residues. Trimming took 3 bases from V and 1 from J; bases not matched to a gene: 3. Germline assignment: CDR1 SGHRS and CDR2 YFSETQ. PCR used 60 Vbeta primers and 13 Jbeta primers. Sequencing used immunoSEQ multiplex PCR; TCRdb keeps in-frame clones, though not all of them. Found here are around 170,000 clones, roughly 70% of them singletons; the top ten hold about 1.6%. The gene calls are TRBV5-1 and TRBJ1-1; 7 bases are shared with TRBD1. Material for sequencing was PBMCs. This receptor was taken from a girl aged 5-17 years in good health and CMV-seronegative. CDR3 protein: CASSWQGGNTEAFF. The CDR3 DNA follows: TGCGCCAGCAGCTGGCAGGGGGGGAACACTGAAGCTTTCTTT.